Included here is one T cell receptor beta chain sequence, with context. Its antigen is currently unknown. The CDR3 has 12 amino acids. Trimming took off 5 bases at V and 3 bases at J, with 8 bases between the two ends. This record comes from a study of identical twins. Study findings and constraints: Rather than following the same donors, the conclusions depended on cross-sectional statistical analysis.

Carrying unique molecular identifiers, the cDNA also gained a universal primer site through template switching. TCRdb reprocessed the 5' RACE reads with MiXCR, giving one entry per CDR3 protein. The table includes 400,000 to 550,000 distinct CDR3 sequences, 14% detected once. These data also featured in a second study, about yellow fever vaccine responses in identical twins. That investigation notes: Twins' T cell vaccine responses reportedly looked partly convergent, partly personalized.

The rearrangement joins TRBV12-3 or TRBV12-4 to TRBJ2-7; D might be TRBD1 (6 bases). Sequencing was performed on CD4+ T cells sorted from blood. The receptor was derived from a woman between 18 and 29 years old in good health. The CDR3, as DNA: TGTGCCAGCAGTACAGGGTACTACGAGCAGTACTTC. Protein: CASSTGYYEQYF.